The 12 T cell receptor beta chains below come from one sample, sequenced in a study of blood T cell repertoires in COVID-19. Sequencing was performed with immunoSEQ multiplex PCR; in TCRdb, only in-frame clones are kept and a portion is missing. The sample lists approximately 410,000 clones, 80% to 90% occurring once. The sequencing sample was made of peripheral blood. The receptors here all came from a young woman with active or convalescent COVID-19.

In this sample, this clone turned up a few times. This sequence joins TRBV10-2 and TRBJ2-2; 9 bases line up with TRBD1. Germline assignment: CDR1 WSHSY and CDR2 SAAADI. This CDR3 comprises 16 residues. J gave up 2 bases and V 8 bases, and 9 bases lay outside the gene matches. In nucleotides, the CDR3 is TGCGCCAGCCGGGATGCGGGACAGGGTAACACCGGGGAGCTGTTTTTT. Its protein is CASRDAGQGNTGELFF.

This chain uses TRBV10-3 with TRBJ2-5; TRBD1 matches at 8 bases. Germline CDR1 reads ENHRY; CDR2 reads SYGVKD. This CDR3 comprises 13 residues. The trim removed 10 bases at V and 5 bases at J, leaving 9 bases unmatched. The DNA for the CDR3 is TGTGCCACCCAGGGGGCAGGTGAGGAGACCCAGTACTTC. This codes for CATQGAGEETQYF.

This chain connects TRBV20-1 to TRBJ2-5; 8 bases map to TRBD2. V dropped 3 bases and J dropped 4; count of bases not matched to a gene: 10. Germline V gives CDR1 DFQATT, CDR2 SNEGSKA (reference sequence). The CDR3 runs to 15 residues. The CDR3 region has the DNA TGCAGTGCTAGTTCTGCGGGGGGAGGCGTAGAGACCCAGTACTTC. This codes for CSASSAGGGVETQYF.

This chain connects TRBV7-9 to TRBJ2-7; 7 nucleotides line up with TRBD2. CDR1 is SEHNR, CDR2 FQNEAQ, per germline (reference sequence). This CDR3 region has 14 residues. V gave up 4 bases and J gave up 1 base; unmatched junction bases: 4. The CDR3 reads CASSSWEGSYEQYF. In DNA, the CDR3 is TGTGCCAGCAGCTCCTGGGAGGGATCCTACGAGCAGTACTTC.

The rearrangement joins TRBV28 to TRBJ1-1; 10 nucleotides match TRBD1. Germline V CDR1 and CDR2: MDHEN, SYDVKM. This CDR3 has 16 residues. V shed 2 bases, J shed 4 bases, and the junction held 7 bases outside the gene matches. CDR3 coding DNA: TGTGCCAGCAGTTTAGACAGGGGGCTCGGGGGCACTGAAGCTTTCTTT. Protein product: CASSLDRGLGGTEAFF.

The V call is TRBV29-1, the J call TRBJ2-7; 12 bases are a match to TRBD1. J was trimmed by 6 bases and V by 5 bases; bases with no gene match: 11. CDR1 SQVTM and CDR2 ANQGSEA come from the germline V gene. CDR3 length: 15 residues. CDR3 residues: CSVTLRDRGLGEQYF. Here the CDR3 DNA reads TGCAGCGTTACACTCCGGGACAGGGGGCTGGGCGAGCAGTACTTC.

The CDR3 DNA reads as TGTGCCAGCAGTACCACAGCCATTGGAAATGAGCAGTTCTTC. This codes for CASSTTAIGNEQFF. The chain couples TRBV6-5 to TRBJ2-1, with unresolved D. There are 14 residues in the CDR3. The V gene's germline CDR1 is MNHEY and CDR2 SVGAGI. Trimming took off 5 bases at V and 7 bases at J, with 15 bases between the two ends.

DNA of the CDR3: TGTGCCAGCGCGAGACTAGCGGGAGGCCTGCAGTACTTC. Translated: CASARLAGGLQYF. This sequence joins TRBV27 and TRBJ2-7; TRBD2 aligns across 13 bases. CDR3 length: 13 amino acids. J lost 9 bases, V lost 8 bases, and 7 bases had no gene match. CDR1 and CDR2 from the germline V gene are MNHEY and SMNVEV (reference sequence).

V usage is TRBV11-2 and J usage is TRBJ2-7, with 10 bases identical to TRBD2. J lost 2 bases, V lost 5 bases, and 3 bases had no gene match. Germline assignment: CDR1 SGHAT and CDR2 FQNNGV. This CDR3 region has 14 residues. CDR3: CASSRTSGPYEQYF. CDR3 DNA sequence: TGTGCCAGCAGCCGGACTAGCGGTCCCTACGAGCAGTACTTC.

The rearrangement links TRBV30 to TRBJ1-1, with D unclear. The ends were cut back, 5 bases at V and 1 base at J, with 11 bases in the middle. In germline, CDR1 is GTSNPN, CDR2 SVGIG (reference sequence). This CDR3 is built from 13 residues. The CDR3 region is CAWHRAPNTEAFF. For the CDR3, the DNA is TGTGCCTGGCACAGAGCCCCGAACACTGAAGCTTTCTTT.

In this sample, this clone turned up once. J is TRBJ2-2 and V is TRBV10-2, with 7 bases that match TRBD2. CDR1 and CDR2 from the germline V gene are WSHSY and SAAADI. The CDR3 contains 15 residues. The junction had 7 bases not matched to a gene; V was cut back by 4 bases and J by 5 bases. The CDR3 nucleotides read TGCGCCAGCAGTGTGGTGCGGGAGAGTACCGGGGAGCTGTTTTTT. Its translation is CASSVVRESTGELFF.

The chain recombines TRBV4-1 with TRBJ1-1, with 9 bases aligning to TRBD1. The CDR3 is made up of 16 amino acids. V lost 4 bases to trimming and J lost 1 base; unmatched junction nucleotides: 7. Germline V gene lookup returns CDR1 MGHRA and CDR2 YSYEKL. The CDR3 here is CASSREPGQGNTEAFF. The CDR3 DNA reads TGCGCCAGCAGCCGAGAACCGGGACAGGGGAACACTGAAGCTTTCTTT.